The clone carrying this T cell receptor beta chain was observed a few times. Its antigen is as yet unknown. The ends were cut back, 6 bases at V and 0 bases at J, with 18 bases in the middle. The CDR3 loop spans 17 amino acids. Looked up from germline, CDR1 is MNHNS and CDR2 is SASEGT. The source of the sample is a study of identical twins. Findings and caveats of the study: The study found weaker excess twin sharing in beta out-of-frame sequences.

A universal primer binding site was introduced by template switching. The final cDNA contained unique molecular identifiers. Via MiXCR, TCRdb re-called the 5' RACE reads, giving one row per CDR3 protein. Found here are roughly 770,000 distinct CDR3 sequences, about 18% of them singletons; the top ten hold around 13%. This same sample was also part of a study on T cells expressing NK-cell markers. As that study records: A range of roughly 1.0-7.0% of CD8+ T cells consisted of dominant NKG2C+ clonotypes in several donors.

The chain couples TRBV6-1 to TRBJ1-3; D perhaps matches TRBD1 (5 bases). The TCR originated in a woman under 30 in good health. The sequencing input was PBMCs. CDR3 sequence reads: CASSPLKGSISGNTIYF. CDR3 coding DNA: TGTGCCAGCAGCCCACTCAAGGGGTCAATCTCTGGAAACACCATATATTTT.